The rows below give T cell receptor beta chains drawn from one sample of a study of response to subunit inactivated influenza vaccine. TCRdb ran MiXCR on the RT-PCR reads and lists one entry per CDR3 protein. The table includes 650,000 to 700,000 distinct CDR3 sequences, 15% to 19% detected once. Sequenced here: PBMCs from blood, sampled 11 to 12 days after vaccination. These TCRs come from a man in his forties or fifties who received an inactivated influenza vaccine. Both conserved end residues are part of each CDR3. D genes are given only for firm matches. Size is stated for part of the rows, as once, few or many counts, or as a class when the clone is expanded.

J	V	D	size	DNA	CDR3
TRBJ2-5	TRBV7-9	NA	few	TGTGCCAGCAGCTTATTGTTCGGGGTCGGGGAGACCCAGTACTTC	CASSLLFGVGETQYF
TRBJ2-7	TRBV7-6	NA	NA	TGTGCCAGCAGCTCCACGGAGGCGGAGCAGTACTTC	CASSSTEAEQYF
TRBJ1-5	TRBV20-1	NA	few	TGCAGTGCCTATTTACATTCCCGTGGCAATCAGCCCCAGCATTTT	CSAYLHSRGNQPQHF
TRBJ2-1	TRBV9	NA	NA	TGTGCCAGCAGCCCCCCCCCGTGGCGGGACGGTGAGCAGTTCTTC	CASSPPPWRDGEQFF
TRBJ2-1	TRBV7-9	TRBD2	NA	TGTGCCAGCAGCTCCAGACTAGCGGTAACCTACAATGAGCAGTTCTTC	CASSSRLAVTYNEQFF
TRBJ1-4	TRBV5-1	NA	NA	TGCGCCAGCAGTCCCGGGACCTATGCAACTAATGAAAAACTGTTTTTT	CASSPGTYATNEKLFF
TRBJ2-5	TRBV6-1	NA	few	TGTGCCAGCAGCATGGACAGTTTACAAGAGACCCAGTACTTC	CASSMDSLQETQYF
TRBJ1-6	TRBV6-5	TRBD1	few	TGTGCCAGCAGTTACTTGGGACAGGGGAATTCACCCCTCCACTTT	CASSYLGQGNSPLHF
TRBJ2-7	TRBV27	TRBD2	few	TGTGCCAGCAGTTTTAGTCTAGCGGGAGTCTACGAGCAGTACTTC	CASSFSLAGVYEQYF
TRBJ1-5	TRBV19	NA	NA	TGTGCCAGTAGTATCTGGGGTCAGCCCCAGCATTTT	CASSIWGQPQHF
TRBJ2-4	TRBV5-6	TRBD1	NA	TGTGCCAGCAGTACAGGGGGCCTTAGCAAAAACATTCAGTACTTC	CASSTGGLSKNIQYF
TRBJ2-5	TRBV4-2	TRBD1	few	TGTGCCAGCAGCGAAAATCAGGGGGCGGACGAGACCCAGTACTTC	CASSENQGADETQYF
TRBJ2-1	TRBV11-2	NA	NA	TGTGCCAGCAGCTATAGTGGCGGAGGGGAGCAGTTCTTC	CASSYSGGGEQFF
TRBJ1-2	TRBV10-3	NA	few	TGTGCCATCAGTGAGGGCGCAGGGGCGGGTGGCTACACCTTC	CAISEGAGAGGYTF
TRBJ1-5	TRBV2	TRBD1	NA	TGTGCCAGCTCATCTGGCGGGACAGTTCTTAAGTGGCAGCCCCAGCATTTT	CASSSGGTVLKWQPQHF
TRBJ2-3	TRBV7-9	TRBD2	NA	TGTGCCAGCAGCCTCCCCGCATGGGACGGGGGGGCAGATACGCAGTATTTT	CASSLPAWDGGADTQYF
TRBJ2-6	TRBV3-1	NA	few	TGTGCCAGCAGCCGCAGGGATGGGGCCAACGTCCTGACTTTC	CASSRRDGANVLTF
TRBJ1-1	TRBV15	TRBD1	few	TGTGCCACCAGCCTAATAAATACAGGGGGCACTGAAGCTTTCTTT	CATSLINTGGTEAFF
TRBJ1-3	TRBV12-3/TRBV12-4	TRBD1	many	TGTGCCAGCAACCGGGACAGGGGGACTGGAAACACCATATATTTT	CASNRDRGTGNTIYF
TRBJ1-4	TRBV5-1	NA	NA	TGCGCCAGCAGCTTGGACAGGGCTGGAGAAAAACTGTTTTTT	CASSLDRAGEKLFF
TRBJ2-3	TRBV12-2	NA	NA	TGTGCAAGTCGCGCAAGGCGATGGGTTTGGGACAGTCAGATTAACGATACGCAGTATTTT	CASRARRWVWDSQINDTQYF
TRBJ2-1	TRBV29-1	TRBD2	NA	TGCAGCGTTGAAGGAGCGGGGGGGCCGCTGGGTGAGCAGTTCTTC	CSVEGAGGPLGEQFF
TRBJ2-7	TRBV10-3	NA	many	TGTGCCATCAGTGAGTCTAGATACGAGCAGTACTTC	CAISESRYEQYF
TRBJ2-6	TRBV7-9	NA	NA	TGTGCCAGCAGCTTCGGGGCGGTTGGGGCCAACGTCCTGACTTTC	CASSFGAVGANVLTF
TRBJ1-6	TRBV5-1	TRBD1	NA	TGCGCCAGCAGCCCTGAGACAGGGTATAATTCACCCCTCCACTTT	CASSPETGYNSPLHF
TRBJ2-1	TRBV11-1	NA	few	TGTGCCAGCACCTGGCCCGAGAGGCAGAATCTGTGGGATGAGCAGTTCTTC	CASTWPERQNLWDEQFF